The source of this T cell receptor (beta chain) is a study of monozygotic twins with inflammatory bowel disease. General study points: What may have added variability to patient repertoires is that immunosuppressive treatments differed.

Unsorted whole blood yielded the total RNA, with T cells left unselected. No DNA is given; TCRdb re-called the 5' RACE reads and lists each CDR3 protein once. The sample table includes some 160,000 distinct CDR3 sequences. A remark on this clonotype: Its target is not known.

Germline V CDR1 and CDR2: SGHAT, FQNNGV. CDR3 length: 18 residues. The TCR comes from a human donor with ulcerative colitis or Crohn's disease, or a healthy co-twin of an affected twin (not recorded which). This chain joins TRBV11-2 and TRBJ1-1; the D call from TCRdb, TRBD1, cannot be confirmed without DNA. Specimen: blood. The CDR3 here is CASSLSGGGESWNTEAFF.